This is a list of T cell receptor beta chains from one sample in a study of identical twins. In TCRdb, the 5' RACE reads were re-called with MiXCR into one record per CDR3 protein. Here the sample spans under 900,000 distinct CDR3 sequences, about 12% being singletons. This sample was shared with a second study, whose subject was yellow fever vaccine responses in identical twins.

Sequenced material: PBMCs. Receptor source: a woman aged 18-29 years in good health. The CDR3 runs from the conserved cysteine through the conserved F or W. The D gene is left open where the match is weak. Size is omitted from some rows. Given values are once, few, many or a class for expanded clones.

V: TRBV19; length: 15; size: .; J: TRBJ2-7; D: .; CDR3: CASSIARDGFYEQYF; DNA: TGTGCCAGTAGTATAGCGAGGGACGGATTTTACGAGCAGTACTTC
V: TRBV10-3; length: 13; size: .; J: TRBJ2-1; D: .; CDR3: CAISERASFEQFF; DNA: TGTGCCATCAGTGAGAGGGCTAGCTTTGAGCAGTTCTTC
V: TRBV28; length: 12; size: few; J: TRBJ1-5; D: .; CDR3: CASRVGGQPQHF; DNA: TGTGCCAGCAGAGTGGGGGGTCAGCCCCAGCATTTT
V: TRBV12-3/TRBV12-4; length: 14; size: .; J: TRBJ2-3; D: .; CDR3: CASTPGLGADTQYF; DNA: TGTGCCAGCACCCCCGGGCTCGGGGCAGATACGCAGTATTTT
V: TRBV11-1; length: 21; size: few; J: TRBJ2-1; D: TRBD2; CDR3: CASSDSPQGWTSGSSYNEQFF; DNA: TGTGCCAGCAGCGATAGCCCGCAGGGGTGGACTAGCGGGAGCTCCTACAATGAGCAGTTCTTC
V: TRBV10-3; length: 18; size: .; J: TRBJ2-3; D: TRBD2; CDR3: CAICLAVLAGGSGDTQYF; DNA: TGTGCCATCTGTTTAGCGGTCCTCGCGGGGGGGTCCGGAGATACGCAGTATTTT
V: TRBV2; length: 12; size: few; J: TRBJ2-1; D: .; CDR3: CASSGGFDEQFF; DNA: TGTGCCAGCAGTGGAGGATTCGATGAGCAGTTCTTC
V: TRBV5-1; length: 15; size: few; J: TRBJ2-3; D: .; CDR3: CASSRRSGVADTQYF; DNA: TGCGCCAGCAGCAGAAGGAGTGGGGTGGCAGATACGCAGTATTTT
V: TRBV12-3/TRBV12-4; length: 17; size: few; J: TRBJ2-1; D: TRBD2; CDR3: CASSSALAGRANNEQFF; DNA: TGTGCCAGCAGTTCCGCGTTAGCGGGGCGAGCGAACAATGAGCAGTTCTTC
V: TRBV7-8; length: 16; size: many; J: TRBJ2-5; D: .; CDR3: CASSLPRALPQETQYF; DNA: TGTGCCAGCAGCCTTCCCAGGGCTTTACCGCAAGAGACCCAGTACTTC
V: TRBV12-3/TRBV12-4; length: 15; size: few; J: TRBJ2-7; D: .; CDR3: CASSLRIASTYEQYF; DNA: TGTGCCAGCAGTTTACGGATAGCGTCTACCTACGAGCAGTACTTC
V: TRBV20-1; length: 14; size: few; J: TRBJ1-3; D: .; CDR3: CSARDRGPGNTIYF; DNA: TGCAGTGCTAGAGATAGGGGCCCTGGAAACACCATATATTTT
V: TRBV10-3; length: 14; size: few; J: TRBJ1-5; D: .; CDR3: CAIGSWGTEQPQHF; DNA: TGTGCCATAGGAAGCTGGGGGACGGAACAGCCCCAGCATTTT
V: TRBV6-1; length: 16; size: .; J: TRBJ1-5; D: TRBD1; CDR3: CASRNTRTGPNQPQHF; DNA: TGTGCCAGCAGAAATACAAGGACAGGACCCAATCAGCCCCAGCATTTT
V: TRBV7-9; length: 17; size: .; J: TRBJ1-2; D: TRBD1; CDR3: CASSLVDRSFPIYGYTF; DNA: TGTGCCAGCAGCTTAGTGGACAGGTCCTTCCCAATCTATGGCTACACCTTC
V: TRBV5-1; length: 15; size: few; J: TRBJ1-1; D: TRBD1; CDR3: CASSSWDREATEAFF; DNA: TGCGCCAGCAGCTCGTGGGACAGGGAGGCCACTGAAGCTTTCTTT
V: TRBV12-3/TRBV12-4; length: 15; size: many; J: TRBJ2-4; D: .; CDR3: CASSLGAVAKNIQYF; DNA: TGTGCCAGCAGTTTGGGGGCAGTAGCCAAAAACATTCAGTACTTC
V: TRBV6-1; length: 18; size: .; J: TRBJ2-4; D: TRBD2; CDR3: CASTPGLAGVPAKNIQYF; DNA: TGTGCCAGCACCCCGGGACTAGCGGGAGTCCCAGCCAAAAACATTCAGTACTTC
V: TRBV6-5; length: 12; size: .; J: TRBJ1-2; D: .; CDR3: CASRKGLEGYTF; DNA: TGTGCCAGCAGAAAGGGCCTGGAGGGCTACACCTTC
V: TRBV7-2; length: 14; size: many; J: TRBJ1-4; D: .; CDR3: CASSFDRFNEKLFF; DNA: TGTGCCAGCAGCTTCGACAGGTTTAATGAAAAACTGTTTTTT
V: TRBV6-1; length: 15; size: many; J: TRBJ2-1; D: .; CDR3: CASSSGGSNYNEQFF; DNA: TGTGCCAGCAGCTCCGGGGGTTCAAATTACAATGAGCAGTTCTTC
V: TRBV5-1; length: 14; size: .; J: TRBJ2-5; D: .; CDR3: CASSSGYPEETQYF; DNA: TGCGCCAGCAGCTCAGGGTACCCCGAAGAGACCCAGTACTTC
V: TRBV5-1; length: 14; size: few; J: TRBJ2-5; D: .; CDR3: CASSLIGWQETQYF; DNA: TGCGCCAGCAGCTTGATCGGGTGGCAAGAGACCCAGTACTTC
V: TRBV7-2; length: 12; size: .; J: TRBJ2-1; D: TRBD2; CDR3: CASRGRGGEQFF; DNA: TGTGCCAGCAGGGGACGGGGGGGTGAGCAGTTCTTC
V: TRBV3-1; length: 18; size: .; J: TRBJ2-5; D: TRBD2; CDR3: CASSQARLAGGRGETQYF; DNA: TGTGCCAGCAGCCAGGCTCGACTAGCGGGGGGGAGAGGAGAGACCCAGTACTTC
V: TRBV27; length: 17; size: .; J: TRBJ2-2; D: TRBD2; CDR3: CASSSLGGGARTGELFF; DNA: TGTGCCAGCAGTTCCCTCGGCGGGGGGGCCCGAACCGGGGAGCTGTTTTTT
V: TRBV5-1; length: 13; size: many; J: TRBJ2-1; D: .; CDR3: CASSSPSYNEQFF; DNA: TGCGCCAGCAGCTCCCCCTCCTACAATGAGCAGTTCTTC
V: TRBV18; length: 16; size: once; J: TRBJ2-5; D: TRBD1; CDR3: CASSSGQGAQGETQYF; DNA: TGTGCCAGCTCATCTGGACAGGGGGCGCAGGGAGAGACCCAGTACTTC
V: TRBV7-2; length: 17; size: few; J: TRBJ2-5; D: .; CDR3: CASSLALAGSGSGTQYF; DNA: TGTGCCAGCAGCTTAGCCCTCGCGGGGAGTGGTTCCGGGACCCAGTACTTC
V: TRBV29-1; length: 12; size: few; J: TRBJ2-1; D: .; CDR3: CSVADYYNEQFF; DNA: TGCAGCGTTGCCGATTACTACAATGAGCAGTTCTTC
V: TRBV6-2/TRBV6-3; length: 13; size: few; J: TRBJ1-2; D: .; CDR3: CASTGTENYGYTF; DNA: TGTGCCAGCACTGGGACGGAAAACTATGGCTACACCTTC
V: TRBV18; length: 13; size: many; J: TRBJ1-2; D: .; CDR3: CASSPEEHYGYTF; DNA: TGTGCCAGCTCACCGGAGGAACACTATGGCTACACCTTC
V: TRBV25-1; length: 15; size: many; J: TRBJ2-6; D: .; CDR3: CASSARDSGANVLTF; DNA: TGTGCCAGCAGTGCCCGGGACTCTGGGGCCAACGTCCTGACTTTC
V: TRBV15; length: 16; size: .; J: TRBJ2-2; D: .; CDR3: CATSLPRDLNTGELFF; DNA: TGTGCCACCAGCTTACCCCGGGATTTGAACACCGGGGAGCTGTTTTTT
V: TRBV4-1; length: 14; size: many; J: TRBJ1-5; D: .; CDR3: CASSQEGRNQPQHF; DNA: TGCGCCAGCAGCCAAGAGGGGAGAAATCAGCCCCAGCATTTT
V: TRBV29-1; length: 14; size: few; J: TRBJ1-1; D: .; CDR3: CSVDWGGRNTEAFF; DNA: TGCAGCGTTGATTGGGGGGGTCGGAACACTGAAGCTTTCTTT
V: TRBV13; length: 15; size: many; J: TRBJ2-1; D: TRBD2; CDR3: CASSSLAGASNEQFF; DNA: TGTGCCAGCAGCTCGCTAGCGGGAGCAAGTAATGAGCAGTTCTTC
V: TRBV28; length: 14; size: many; J: TRBJ2-7; D: .; CDR3: CASSLASAPYEQYF; DNA: TGTGCCAGCAGTTTAGCTAGCGCACCCTACGAGCAGTACTTC